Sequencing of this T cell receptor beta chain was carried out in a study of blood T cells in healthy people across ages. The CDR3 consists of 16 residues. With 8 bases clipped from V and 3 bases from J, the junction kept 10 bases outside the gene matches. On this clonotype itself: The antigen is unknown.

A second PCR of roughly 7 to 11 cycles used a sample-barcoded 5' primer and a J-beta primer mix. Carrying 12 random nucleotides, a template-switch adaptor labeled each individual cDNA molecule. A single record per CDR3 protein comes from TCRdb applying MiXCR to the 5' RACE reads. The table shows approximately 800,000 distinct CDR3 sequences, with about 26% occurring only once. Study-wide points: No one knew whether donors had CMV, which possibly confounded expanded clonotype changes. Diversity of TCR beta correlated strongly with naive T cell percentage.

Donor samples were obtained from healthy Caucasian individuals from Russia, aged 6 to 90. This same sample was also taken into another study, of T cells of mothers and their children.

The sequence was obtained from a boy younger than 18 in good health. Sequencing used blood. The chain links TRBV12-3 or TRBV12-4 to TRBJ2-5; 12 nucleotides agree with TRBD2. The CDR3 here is CASRTSGARGEETQYF. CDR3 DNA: TGTGCCAGCCGGACTAGCGGGGCCCGAGGAGAAGAGACCCAGTACTTC.